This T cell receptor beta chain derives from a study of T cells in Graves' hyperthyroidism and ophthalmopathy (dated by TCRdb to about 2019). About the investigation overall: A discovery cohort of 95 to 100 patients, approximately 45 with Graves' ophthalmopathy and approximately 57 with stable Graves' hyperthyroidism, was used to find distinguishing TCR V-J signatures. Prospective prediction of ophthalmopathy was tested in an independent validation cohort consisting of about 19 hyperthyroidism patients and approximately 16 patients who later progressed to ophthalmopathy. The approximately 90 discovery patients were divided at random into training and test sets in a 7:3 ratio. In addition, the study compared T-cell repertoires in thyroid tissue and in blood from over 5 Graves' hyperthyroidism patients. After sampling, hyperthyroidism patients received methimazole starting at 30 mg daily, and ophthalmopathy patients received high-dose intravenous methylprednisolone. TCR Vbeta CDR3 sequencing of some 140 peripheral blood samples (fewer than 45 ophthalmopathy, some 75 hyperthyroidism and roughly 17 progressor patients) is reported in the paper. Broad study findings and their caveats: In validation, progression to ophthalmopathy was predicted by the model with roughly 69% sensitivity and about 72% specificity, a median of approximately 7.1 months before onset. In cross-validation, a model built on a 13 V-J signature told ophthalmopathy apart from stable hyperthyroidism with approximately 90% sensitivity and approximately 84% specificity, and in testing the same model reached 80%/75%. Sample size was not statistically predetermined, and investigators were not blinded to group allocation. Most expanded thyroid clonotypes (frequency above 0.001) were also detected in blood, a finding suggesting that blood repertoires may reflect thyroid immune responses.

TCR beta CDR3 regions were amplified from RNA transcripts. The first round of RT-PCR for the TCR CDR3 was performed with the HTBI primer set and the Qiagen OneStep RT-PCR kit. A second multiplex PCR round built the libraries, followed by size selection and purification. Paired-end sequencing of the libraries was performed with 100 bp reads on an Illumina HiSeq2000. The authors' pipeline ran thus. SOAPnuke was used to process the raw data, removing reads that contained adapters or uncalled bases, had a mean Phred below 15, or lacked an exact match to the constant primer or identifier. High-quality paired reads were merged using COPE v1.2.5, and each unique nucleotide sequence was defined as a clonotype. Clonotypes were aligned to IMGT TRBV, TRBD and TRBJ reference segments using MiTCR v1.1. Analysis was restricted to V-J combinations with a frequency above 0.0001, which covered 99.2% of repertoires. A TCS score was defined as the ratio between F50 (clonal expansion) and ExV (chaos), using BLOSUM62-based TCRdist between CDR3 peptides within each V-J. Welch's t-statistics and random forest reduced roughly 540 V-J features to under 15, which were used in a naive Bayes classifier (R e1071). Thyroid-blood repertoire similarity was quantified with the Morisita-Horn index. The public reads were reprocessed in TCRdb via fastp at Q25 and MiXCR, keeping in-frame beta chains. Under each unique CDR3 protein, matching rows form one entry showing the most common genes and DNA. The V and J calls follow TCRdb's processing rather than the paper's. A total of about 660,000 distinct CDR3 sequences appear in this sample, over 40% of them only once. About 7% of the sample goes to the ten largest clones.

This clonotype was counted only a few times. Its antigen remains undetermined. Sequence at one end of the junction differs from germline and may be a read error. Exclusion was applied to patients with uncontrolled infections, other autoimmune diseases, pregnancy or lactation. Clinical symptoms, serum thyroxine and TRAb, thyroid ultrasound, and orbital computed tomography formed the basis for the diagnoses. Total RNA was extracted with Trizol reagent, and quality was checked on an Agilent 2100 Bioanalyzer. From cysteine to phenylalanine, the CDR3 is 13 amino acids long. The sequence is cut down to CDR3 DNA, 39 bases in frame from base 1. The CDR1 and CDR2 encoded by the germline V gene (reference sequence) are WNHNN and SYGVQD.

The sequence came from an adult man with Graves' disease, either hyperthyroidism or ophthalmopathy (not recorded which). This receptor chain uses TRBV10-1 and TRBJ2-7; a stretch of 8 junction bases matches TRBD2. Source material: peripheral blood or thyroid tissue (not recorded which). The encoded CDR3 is CASNNARGGEQYF. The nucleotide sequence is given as TGTGCCAGCAACAACGCCCGGGGGGGCGAGCAGTACTTC.